Each of the 11 T cell receptor beta chains below was sequenced from the same sample in a study of blood T cell repertoires in COVID-19. Generated by immunoSEQ multiplex PCR, the TCRdb table keeps only in-frame clones and is missing some. The sample holds roughly 60,000 clones, about 81% seen once. Input material: peripheral blood. These receptors originate from a man at least 80 years old with acute or convalescent COVID-19.

The J gene is TRBJ1-2, the V gene TRBV11-2; D perhaps matches TRBD1 (5 bases). Trimming shortened V by 5 bases and J by 2 bases, and 9 bases separated the two germline ends. The CDR3 length is 13 residues. Germline-derived CDR1 and CDR2 are SGHAT and FQNNGV. The chain's CDR3 is CASSVDMNYGYTF. The CDR3 DNA reads as TGTGCCAGCAGCGTGGACATGAACTATGGCTACACCTTC.

V is TRBV19 and J is TRBJ2-1; TRBD1 matches at 12 bases. V lost 5 bases to trimming and J lost 7 bases; unmatched junction nucleotides: 9. Germline V gene data show CDR1 as LNHDA and CDR2 as SQIVND (reference sequence). The CDR3 length is 16 residues. The CDR3 protein is CASSSPGTGGGNEQFF. Written as DNA, the CDR3 is TGTGCCAGTAGTTCCCCCGGGACAGGGGGCGGGAATGAGCAGTTCTTC.

The chain uses TRBV6-2 or TRBV6-3 and TRBJ1-2; 8 nucleotides line up with TRBD1. Trimming at V came to 6 bases and at J to 4 bases, leaving 10 bases not matched to a gene. CDR1 and CDR2 (germline): MNHEY, SVGEGT. This CDR3 is 15 amino acids long. In nucleotides, the CDR3 is TGTGCCAGCAGCCCCGGGACAGGTACCATCTATGGCTACACCTTC. Translating gives CASSPGTGTIYGYTF.

The chain recombines TRBV3-1 (or the pseudogene TRBV3-2) with TRBJ1-6, with TRBD1 matching over 10 bases. Per germline, CDR1 LGHDT and CDR2 YNNKEL (reference sequence). This CDR3 comprises 14 residues. Trimming removed 4 bases from V and 9 bases from J; junction bases left unmatched: 3. CDR3 loop: CASSLGQGSSPLHF. The DNA for the CDR3 is TGTGCCAGCAGCCTGGGACAGGGGTCTTCACCCCTCCACTTT.

The chain joins TRBV3-1 (or the pseudogene TRBV3-2) to TRBJ1-2; 8 bases fit TRBD1. J lost 8 bases, V lost 2 bases, and 10 bases had no gene match. Germline CDR1 is LGHDT and CDR2 is YNNKEL (reference sequence). This CDR3 has 15 residues. CDR3 sequence reads: CASSQPGQGVRGYTF. The DNA of the CDR3 is TGTGCCAGCAGCCAACCAGGACAGGGCGTAAGGGGCTACACCTTC.

This clone was counted once. The V gene is TRBV3-1 (or the pseudogene TRBV3-2), the J gene TRBJ2-5, with 9 bases identical to TRBD2. The CDR3 is made up of 16 amino acids. CDR1 is LGHDT and CDR2 is YNNKEL in the germline V gene (reference sequence). V was pared by 4 bases and J by 6 bases, with 12 bases of the junction left unmatched. CDR3 sequence: CASSPPAGGAWKTQYF. CDR3 in DNA: TGTGCCAGCAGCCCTCCTGCGGGGGGGGCCTGGAAGACCCAGTACTTC.

The rearrangement links TRBV3-1 (or the pseudogene TRBV3-2) to TRBJ2-3; 11 bases line up with TRBD2. The germline V gene encodes CDR1 LGHDT and CDR2 YNNKEL (reference sequence). The CDR3 has 15 residues. J was trimmed by 0 bases and V by 6 bases; bases with no gene match: 2. The CDR3 DNA is TGTGCCAGCAGTTCTAGCGGGGGGAGCACAGATACGCAGTATTTT. Translated, it gives CASSSSGGSTDTQYF.

The rearrangement links TRBV11-3 to TRBJ1-1, with unresolved D. From germline, CDR1 is SGHNT and CDR2 YENEEA. This CDR3 has 16 residues. V was trimmed by 5 bases and J by 8 bases, leaving 24 bases between them. CDR3 sequence (DNA): TGTGCCAGCAGCACTCACACGAGAACGTGGAGCGCCGAAGCTTTCTTT. It translates to CASSTHTRTWSAEAFF.

In this sample, this clone turned up a few times. This rearrangement joins TRBV19 to TRBJ1-3; 9 nucleotides line up with TRBD1. This CDR3 region has 16 residues. CDR1 and CDR2 from the germline V gene are LNHDA and SQIVND (reference sequence). After removal of 4 bases from V and 0 bases from J, the junction contained 4 bases not matched to a gene. CDR3 sequence (DNA): TGTGCCAGTAGTAACAGGGGGCAAGACTCTGGAAACACCATATATTTT. It translates to CASSNRGQDSGNTIYF.

This chain uses TRBV5-1 with TRBJ1-1, with 8 bases aligning to TRBD1. V was pared by 4 bases and J by 0 bases, with 11 bases of the junction left unmatched. Germline V gene lookup returns CDR1 SGHRS and CDR2 YFSETQ. The CDR3 is made up of 17 amino acids. DNA for the CDR3: TGCGCCAGCAGCGTAGACAGGGGCGTGGGGATGAACACTGAAGCTTTCTTT. Its protein product is CASSVDRGVGMNTEAFF.

V and J are TRBV18 and TRBJ2-3; D is perhaps TRBD1 (5 bases). This CDR3 spans 13 amino acids. From germline, CDR1 is KGHSH and CDR2 LQKENI. The V gene lost 6 bases and the J gene lost 3 bases, with 10 bases spanning the gap. In DNA form, the CDR3 reads TGTGCCAGCTCTCTATCAGGGACAGATACGCAGTATTTT. Translated: CASSLSGTDTQYF.